A selection of T cell receptor beta chains follows, all from one sample in a study of vaccination and CD4 T cells after COVID-19. These receptors' targets are unknown. Using its own MiXCR run on the PCR reads, TCRdb lists one record per CDR3 protein. The sample records more than 15,000 distinct CDR3 sequences, 44% being singletons. Specimen: CD4+ T cells from blood, cultured in vitro, collected before SARS-CoV-2 vaccination. These receptors were obtained from a human donor who had recovered from COVID-19. Each CDR3 is given with its conserved first and last residue. Fields, in order: J gene, V gene, clone size, D gene, CDR3 DNA, CDR3 protein. The D gene is left open where the match is weak. Clone sizes are given selectively: once, few, many, or a class where the clone is expanded.

j_call: TRBJ2-1
v_call: TRBV11-2
clone_size: -
d_call: -
cdr3_nt: TGTGCCAGCAGCTTAGACTCATACAATGAGCAGTTCTTC
cdr3_aa: CASSLDSYNEQFF

j_call: TRBJ2-7
v_call: TRBV6-1
clone_size: few
d_call: -
cdr3_nt: TGTGCCAGCAGTATCGAGCCCTATAGCTCCTACGAGCAGTACTTC
cdr3_aa: CASSIEPYSSYEQYF

j_call: TRBJ2-3
v_call: TRBV4-1
clone_size: -
d_call: TRBD2
cdr3_nt: TGCGCCAGCAGCCAAGGATCAGCGGGGGGCCCCAGGCCCACAGATACGCAGTATTTT
cdr3_aa: CASSQGSAGGPRPTDTQYF

j_call: TRBJ2-3
v_call: TRBV28
clone_size: -
d_call: -
cdr3_nt: TGTGCCAGCAGTTTTGCAGGGGGGGGTACGCAGTATTTT
cdr3_aa: CASSFAGGGTQYF

j_call: TRBJ1-4
v_call: TRBV3-1
clone_size: -
d_call: -
cdr3_nt: TGTGCCAGCAGCCCCCTCGGGCCTAATGAAAAACTGTTTTTT
cdr3_aa: CASSPLGPNEKLFF

j_call: TRBJ2-3
v_call: TRBV24-1
clone_size: few
d_call: TRBD1
cdr3_nt: TGTGCCACCAGTTGGACAGGGGGGGGCACAGATACGCAGTATTTT
cdr3_aa: CATSWTGGGTDTQYF

j_call: TRBJ2-7
v_call: TRBV27
clone_size: few
d_call: -
cdr3_nt: TGTGCCAGCAGTTTAAGGTTCGACTACGAGCAGTACTTC
cdr3_aa: CASSLRFDYEQYF

j_call: TRBJ2-5
v_call: TRBV4-2
clone_size: -
d_call: -
cdr3_nt: TGTGCCAGCAGCCAGCGGGGACCCCAAGAGACCCAGTACTTC
cdr3_aa: CASSQRGPQETQYF

j_call: TRBJ1-1
v_call: TRBV14
clone_size: -
d_call: -
cdr3_nt: TGTGCCAGCAGCCATGGGCCAAACAGGGCCGCCACTGAAGCTTTCTTT
cdr3_aa: CASSHGPNRAATEAFF

j_call: TRBJ2-2
v_call: TRBV6-1
clone_size: -
d_call: -
cdr3_nt: TGTGCCAGCGGCGGCCCCTGGAACACCGGGGAGCTGTTTTTT
cdr3_aa: CASGGPWNTGELFF

j_call: TRBJ2-7
v_call: TRBV5-6
clone_size: -
d_call: TRBD1
cdr3_nt: TGTGCCAGCAGCCGGACAGGGGGCTTTTACGAGCAGTACTTC
cdr3_aa: CASSRTGGFYEQYF

j_call: TRBJ1-1
v_call: TRBV20-1
clone_size: -
d_call: -
cdr3_nt: TGCAGTGCTAGAGACCCAAACATGAACACTGAAGCTTTCTTT
cdr3_aa: CSARDPNMNTEAFF

j_call: TRBJ1-2
v_call: TRBV19
clone_size: few
d_call: -
cdr3_nt: TGTGCCAGTAGTATGAGGGACTATGGCTACACCTTC
cdr3_aa: CASSMRDYGYTF

j_call: TRBJ1-5
v_call: TRBV6-1
clone_size: few
d_call: -
cdr3_nt: TGTGCCAGCAGTGAAGCGAGGGAGTCAGGTCAGCCCCAGCATTTT
cdr3_aa: CASSEARESGQPQHF

j_call: TRBJ2-5
v_call: TRBV5-4
clone_size: -
d_call: -
cdr3_nt: TGTGCCAGCAGCTCTCGAGGCTGGGAGACCCAGTACTTC
cdr3_aa: CASSSRGWETQYF

j_call: TRBJ2-3
v_call: TRBV19
clone_size: -
d_call: -
cdr3_nt: TGTGCCAGTAGTCGCGGGGAGCCGCAGTATTTT
cdr3_aa: CASSRGEPQYF

j_call: TRBJ1-2
v_call: TRBV20-1
clone_size: few
d_call: -
cdr3_nt: TGCAGTGCTAGAGATCCGTTGACAGTCATCGATGGCTACACCTTC
cdr3_aa: CSARDPLTVIDGYTF

j_call: TRBJ2-5
v_call: TRBV6-5
clone_size: -
d_call: -
cdr3_nt: TGTGCCAGCAGTTGGGGCGGGGAATCGGAGACCCAGTACTTC
cdr3_aa: CASSWGGESETQYF

j_call: TRBJ2-7
v_call: TRBV15
clone_size: -
d_call: TRBD1
cdr3_nt: TGTGCCACCAGCAGGGCAGTACCGGGACAGGGGGTCTACGAGCAGTACTTC
cdr3_aa: CATSRAVPGQGVYEQYF

j_call: TRBJ1-2
v_call: TRBV10-3
clone_size: few
d_call: TRBD1
cdr3_nt: TGTGCCATCAGTACGGGACAGGGCGAGATCCGGCGGGGCTACACCTTC
cdr3_aa: CAISTGQGEIRRGYTF

j_call: TRBJ1-1
v_call: TRBV6-1
clone_size: few
d_call: -
cdr3_nt: TGTGCCAGCAGTGAAGCAGGGAACACTGAAGCTTTCTTT
cdr3_aa: CASSEAGNTEAFF

j_call: TRBJ2-1
v_call: TRBV7-6
clone_size: -
d_call: -
cdr3_nt: TGTGCCAGCAGCTTAGGGGCAGGGGCGGGTGAGCAGTTCTTC
cdr3_aa: CASSLGAGAGEQFF

j_call: TRBJ1-1
v_call: TRBV28
clone_size: few
d_call: -
cdr3_nt: TGTGCCAGCAGTAGGACAGCTATGAACACTGAAGCTTTCTTT
cdr3_aa: CASSRTAMNTEAFF

j_call: TRBJ2-1
v_call: TRBV6-4
clone_size: -
d_call: -
cdr3_nt: TGTGCCAGCAGTGTCCCCCCCTACAATGAGCAGTTCTTC
cdr3_aa: CASSVPPYNEQFF

j_call: TRBJ2-3
v_call: TRBV11-2
clone_size: -
d_call: -
cdr3_nt: TGTGCCAGCAGCTCAGCCGGGGATACGCAGTATTTT
cdr3_aa: CASSSAGDTQYF

j_call: TRBJ1-5
v_call: TRBV29-1
clone_size: -
d_call: -
cdr3_nt: TGCAGCGTTGAACTCCAGTATTCGACCGGGCCCCTGCGCAATCAGCCCCAGCATTTT
cdr3_aa: CSVELQYSTGPLRNQPQHF

j_call: TRBJ1-5
v_call: TRBV6-2/TRBV6-3
clone_size: -
d_call: -
cdr3_nt: TGTGCCAGCACAGGGAGCAATCAGCCCCAGCATTTT
cdr3_aa: CASTGSNQPQHF

j_call: TRBJ2-7
v_call: TRBV11-2
clone_size: -
d_call: -
cdr3_nt: TGTGCCAGCAGCTTGGGAATCGGGCAGGGAGGCCGCTACGAGCAGTACTTC
cdr3_aa: CASSLGIGQGGRYEQYF

j_call: TRBJ2-5
v_call: TRBV7-2
clone_size: -
d_call: -
cdr3_nt: TGTGCCAGCAGCCGAGGGGGTACAGAGACCCAGTACTTC
cdr3_aa: CASSRGGTETQYF

j_call: TRBJ2-5
v_call: TRBV9
clone_size: once
d_call: -
cdr3_nt: TGTGCCAGCAGCCAGCTTGCGGGGTCCCAAGAGACCCAGTACTTC
cdr3_aa: CASSQLAGSQETQYF

j_call: TRBJ1-2
v_call: TRBV5-4
clone_size: -
d_call: -
cdr3_nt: TGTGCCAGCAGCTTGGGAGAAAACTATGGCTACACCTTC
cdr3_aa: CASSLGENYGYTF

j_call: TRBJ1-2
v_call: TRBV29-1
clone_size: -
d_call: TRBD1
cdr3_nt: TGCAGCGTAGGACACAACCGGGACAGCGTCTATGGCTACACCTTC
cdr3_aa: CSVGHNRDSVYGYTF

j_call: TRBJ2-1
v_call: TRBV9
clone_size: -
d_call: -
cdr3_nt: TGTGCCAGCAGCGTAGATGGTAGCGATTACAATGAGCAGTTCTTC
cdr3_aa: CASSVDGSDYNEQFF

j_call: TRBJ1-4
v_call: TRBV27
clone_size: -
d_call: TRBD1
cdr3_nt: TGTGCCAGCAGTAGAACAGGGGGTAATGAAAAACTGTTTTTT
cdr3_aa: CASSRTGGNEKLFF

j_call: TRBJ1-2
v_call: TRBV10-3
clone_size: few
d_call: TRBD1
cdr3_nt: TGTGCCATCAGTAGCCGGGGACAGGGAGACTATGGCTACACCTTC
cdr3_aa: CAISSRGQGDYGYTF

j_call: TRBJ2-3
v_call: TRBV6-5
clone_size: -
d_call: TRBD2
cdr3_nt: TGTGCCAGCAGTTCCTCCCGGACTAGCGGGAGACGGGGGGGCACAGATACGCAGTATTTT
cdr3_aa: CASSSSRTSGRRGGTDTQYF

j_call: TRBJ2-7
v_call: TRBV27
clone_size: once
d_call: TRBD2
cdr3_nt: TGTGCCAGCAGCACGGGGACTAGATCGGCCGAGCAGTACTTC
cdr3_aa: CASSTGTRSAEQYF

j_call: TRBJ2-1
v_call: TRBV5-4
clone_size: -
d_call: -
cdr3_nt: TGTGCCAGCAGCCCGGTAGGGGTGCGCTCCTACAATGAGCAGTTCTTC
cdr3_aa: CASSPVGVRSYNEQFF

j_call: TRBJ2-5
v_call: TRBV7-3
clone_size: once
d_call: -
cdr3_nt: TGTGCCAGCAGCTTAAACTCGGGGGCTGGAGAGACCCAGTACTTC
cdr3_aa: CASSLNSGAGETQYF

j_call: TRBJ2-3
v_call: TRBV6-4
clone_size: -
d_call: TRBD2
cdr3_nt: TGTGCCAGCAGTGACACCGGGACTACCACAGATACGCAGTATTTT
cdr3_aa: CASSDTGTTTDTQYF

j_call: TRBJ1-5
v_call: TRBV19
clone_size: few
d_call: TRBD1
cdr3_nt: TGTGCCAGTAGTATAGGAACCGGGACAGGGGTTCCTCATCAGCCCCAGCATTTT
cdr3_aa: CASSIGTGTGVPHQPQHF

j_call: TRBJ1-3
v_call: TRBV7-7
clone_size: few
d_call: -
cdr3_nt: TGTGCCAGCAGCTTACTTCCACCGGGACTAGGGGACACCATATATTTT
cdr3_aa: CASSLLPPGLGDTIYF

j_call: TRBJ1-1
v_call: TRBV29-1
clone_size: -
d_call: -
cdr3_nt: TGCAGCGTTGTTGGTTCGGGGGGATTGGCTTTCTTT
cdr3_aa: CSVVGSGGLAFF

j_call: TRBJ1-1
v_call: TRBV7-3
clone_size: -
d_call: -
cdr3_nt: TGTGCCAGCAGCCCGGGACCTAGCCCCCATGGCACTGAAGCTTTCTTT
cdr3_aa: CASSPGPSPHGTEAFF

j_call: TRBJ1-6
v_call: TRBV28
clone_size: -
d_call: -
cdr3_nt: TGTGCCAGCAGTTCCTGGACAGCCCGCTCCTATAATTCACCCCTCCACTTT
cdr3_aa: CASSSWTARSYNSPLHF

j_call: TRBJ1-1
v_call: TRBV12-3/TRBV12-4
clone_size: -
d_call: TRBD1
cdr3_nt: TGTGCCAGCAGCGAGACAGCAGGGGGGGGAGCTTTCTTT
cdr3_aa: CASSETAGGGAFF

j_call: TRBJ2-7
v_call: TRBV11-2
clone_size: -
d_call: -
cdr3_nt: TGTGCCAGCAGCTCCCGACAGGGGCCGGGAGGGCAGTACTTC
cdr3_aa: CASSSRQGPGGQYF

j_call: TRBJ1-1
v_call: TRBV7-6
clone_size: few
d_call: -
cdr3_nt: TGTGCCAGCAGCTTAGGCAGGGAGAACACTGAAGCTTTCTTT
cdr3_aa: CASSLGRENTEAFF

j_call: TRBJ2-1
v_call: TRBV28
clone_size: -
d_call: TRBD2
cdr3_nt: TGTGCCAGCAGCCGTGAAGGACTAGCGGGAGAGACCTACAATGAGCAGTTCTTC
cdr3_aa: CASSREGLAGETYNEQFF

j_call: TRBJ1-3
v_call: TRBV20-1
clone_size: few
d_call: -
cdr3_nt: TGCAGTGTGAAGGCAGGAAACACCATATATTTT
cdr3_aa: CSVKAGNTIYF

j_call: TRBJ1-1
v_call: TRBV10-1
clone_size: -
d_call: -
cdr3_nt: TGCGCCAGCAGCGATCTACCAGGGGCGCAAGCTTTCTTT
cdr3_aa: CASSDLPGAQAFF